These 6 T cell receptor beta chains came from one sample sequenced in a study of T cell responses to AZD1222 COVID-19 vaccine. Data came from immunoSEQ multiplex PCR; TCRdb stores just in-frame clones and leaves some out. In the table there are roughly 40,000 clones, roughly 85% of which are singletons. This specimen was peripheral blood, taken 28 days after the second dose of the MenACWY control vaccine. The source is an adult who received the MenACWY meningococcal vaccine as a control.

V usage is TRBV10-3 and J usage is TRBJ2-1; TRBD2 agrees at 9 bases. J lost 8 bases, V lost 8 bases, and 7 bases had no gene match. The CDR3 contains 13 residues. Germline loops: CDR1 ENHRY, CDR2 SYGVKD. The chain's CDR3 is CAIGAGGVDEQFF. The CDR3 coding sequence is TGTGCCATCGGGGCGGGAGGGGTCGATGAGCAGTTCTTC.

The chain uses TRBV5-4 and TRBJ1-1, with D hard to call. Trimming stripped 1 base from V and 4 bases from J, with 20 bases between. The CDR3 extends over 17 amino acids. Germline values: CDR1 SGHNT, CDR2 YYREEE (reference sequence). The CDR3 reads CASSLSMQFPGGTEAFF. For the CDR3, the DNA is TGTGCCAGCAGCTTGAGCATGCAGTTCCCTGGAGGCACTGAAGCTTTCTTT.

V and J are TRBV10-3 and TRBJ1-2; D is unclear. The germline V gene has CDR1 ENHRY and CDR2 SYGVKD. The CDR3 spans 13 residues. V was clipped by 2 bases and J by 4 bases, with 8 bases between them. The CDR3 loop reads CAISEARSYGYTF. As DNA, the CDR3 is TGTGCCATCAGTGAGGCAAGATCCTATGGCTACACCTTC.

This chain joins TRBV21-1 and TRBJ2-3. TRBV21-1 is a recognized pseudogene. This CDR3 comprises 17 residues. The CDR3 coding sequence is TGTGCCAGCAGCAAACGGAAGCCGGATTTACCTACCGATACGCAGTATTTT. Protein: CASSKRKPDLPTDTQYF.

The rearrangement uses TRBV21-1 and TRBJ2-2. TRBV21-1 is designated a pseudogene. This CDR3 is built from 14 residues. CDR3 amino acids: CARAPGPNTGELFF. The CDR3 DNA is TGTGCCCGTGCGCCAGGACCCAACACCGGGGAGCTGTTTTTT.

The gene calls are TRBV12-3 or TRBV12-4 and TRBJ1-1; the D gene is possibly TRBD1 (6 bases). This CDR3 spans 13 amino acids. The V and J ends lost 10 bases and 1 base respectively, with 13 bases between them. The CDR3 reads CATNRDSNTEAFF. The CDR3 nucleotides are TGTGCCACCAACAGGGATTCGAACACTGAAGCTTTCTTT.